This T cell receptor (beta chain) was sequenced in a study of beta chain features in type 1 diabetes (dated by TCRdb to the late 2010s). In terms of the full investigation: Patients and healthy donors did not differ in mean age, gender distribution, total cell number or subset yield. Across all samples, about 110 million sorted cells were examined, and cell number per subset correlated strongly with RNA yield. In the study, TCRB repertoires of sorted circulating CD4+ T cell subsets from recently diagnosed type 1 diabetes patients were compared with those of matched healthy donors. Naive and central memory subsets were obtained from all 28 donors, but regulatory and stem cell-like memory subsets were isolated from only 8 patients and roughly 8 healthy donors. Beyond this particular receptor, the publication reports: Fewer insertions and more nucleotide deletions at VDJ recombination sites were observed in patients with type 1 diabetes, implying thymic rearrangement abnormalities. A moderate but significant shortening of TCRB CDR3 length was observed in type 1 diabetes patients in all four CD4+ subsets. Naive, central memory and regulatory TCRB repertoires appeared to be more alike among patients than among healthy donors. Only small numbers of individuals were included in the HLA sub-analyses, which left unresolved whether HLA type had any influence on TCRB rearrangement. PCR may preferentially amplify shorter templates, but because patient and control samples were amplified and corrected together, any resulting skew would affect both groups equally. Because cDNA was sequenced instead of genomic DNA, highly expressing activated cells could be over-represented, though the groups showed no difference in activation or CD3 levels.

From each donor, a single peripheral blood sample of about 110 mL on average was drawn into heparinised tubes. Using a panel that included CD45RO, CCR7, CD25, CD127, CD95 and CD27, naive, central memory, regulatory and stem cell-like memory CD4+ T cells were sorted on a BD FACSAria II. Purity was above 98% for every sorted population. PBMCs were isolated right away by Lymphoprep density gradient centrifugation and were stained directly, without culture. So that batch effects would be minimized, each experiment stained and sorted samples in pairs, pairing one healthy donor with one patient. The entire amount of isolated RNA was reverse transcribed using the High Capacity cDNA Reverse Transcription Kit, so the sequenced TCRB transcripts were expressed ones. Naive, central memory and regulatory T cell samples underwent deep immunoSEQ sequencing, averaging about 3.57 million total reads per sample. After sorted cells were lysed in RLT buffer, RNA was extracted with DNase-treated RNeasy Micro or Mini kits, with the choice depending on cell number. To prevent cross-contamination, every cell subset was processed on its own, while patient and healthy donor samples were processed together. Using the immunoSEQ multiplex PCR, TCRB sequences were amplified from cDNA into 87-bp fragments spanning the CDR3 region. Amplicons were sequenced on the Illumina HiSeq platform. In the original analysis: PCR bias was corrected computationally using synthetic template baselines, and reads within Hamming distance 2 were collapsed, with unmergeable singletons discarded. Reads were aligned against IMGT so that V, D and J genes, CDR3 length and insertions or deletions at six rearrangement sites could be assigned. Within each subset, clonotype counts were normalized to the number of sorted cells before true diversity and Gini coefficients were calculated with the tcR R package. The overlap coefficient, calculated on TCRB nucleotide sequences, was used to quantify repertoire sharing. TCRdb carries this immuneACCESS record with in-frame sequences only. Its versions omit some clonotypes, under half of them owing to an unresolved V gene in the studies checked, with the rest unexplained. Clonal size and the V and J genes are those of that table, whereas D and trimming came from the DNA. The sample table holds 60,000 to 75,000 clones, of which nearly 50% were seen once. The top ten hold 0.65% to 0.75% of the sample.

With respect to this clone: The clone's antigen remains unknown. No much larger clone is present one base from it, and per-base qualities are unavailable.

Inclusive of the bounding cysteine and phenylalanine, the CDR3 is 16 residues long. Only the CDR3 region is kept as DNA, spanning 48 bases read in frame from base 1. Here V drops 5 bases and J drops 0 bases, and the junction holds 6 bases not matched to any gene. CDR1 and CDR2 are read off the germline V gene as SGHVS and FNYEAQ. The sequence was collected from a man aged 25-40 years with type 1 diabetes. This chain joins TRBV7-6 to TRBJ1-5, and TRBD1 aligns with 8 junction nucleotides. Sequenced input: central memory CD4+ T cells from blood. For the CDR3, the sequence is CASSPGTGNSNQPQHF. Read as DNA, the sequence is TGTGCCAGCAGCCCCGGGACAGGTAATAGCAATCAGCCCCAGCATTTT.